The 2 T cell receptor beta chains given below trace back to one sample, sequenced in a study of blood T cells in healthy people across ages. A sample-barcoded 5' primer and a J-beta primer mix were used in a second PCR of about 6 to 12 cycles. MiXCR, run by TCRdb on the 5' RACE reads, gives a single entry per CDR3 protein. This repertoire shows approximately 960,000 distinct CDR3 sequences, 25% to 35% found once; its top ten account for roughly 10%. This sample was also put to use in a study of T cells of mothers and their children.

What was sequenced was blood. These receptors came from a woman aged 40-49 years in good health.

The CDR3 spells CASSRQTGGDEKLFF. The CDR3 coding sequence is TGTGCCAGCAGCCGTCAGACAGGGGGCGACGAAAAACTGTTTTTT. The chain joins TRBV7-2 to TRBJ1-4; 10 bases line up with TRBD1. The CDR3 is 15 amino acids. Looked up from germline, CDR1 is SGHTA and CDR2 is FQGNSA. With 5 bases clipped from V and 8 bases from J, the junction kept 8 bases outside the gene matches.

The chain carries TRBV15 and TRBJ1-1, with TRBD1 matching over 9 bases. Germline CDR1 LNHNV, CDR2 YYDKDF (reference sequence). With V trimmed by 6 bases and J by 1 base, 3 bases remained unmatched. The length of the CDR3 is 14 residues. The CDR3 region is CATRRTGENTEAFF. DNA of the CDR3: TGTGCCACCAGAAGGACAGGGGAGAACACTGAAGCTTTCTTT.